The 20 T cell receptor beta chains below were found in one sample sequenced in a study of CD8 T cells in Susac syndrome. Reverse transcription of roughly 0.5 to 1 ug RNA was carried out with random hexamers. TCRdb recomputed calls from the immunoSEQ multiplex PCR reads with MiXCR, one row per CDR3 protein. The data contain around 23,000 distinct CDR3 sequences, approximately 92% of them singletons. Sequencing used CD8+ T cells from PBMCs. These receptors were collected from a human donor with Susac syndrome.

The rearrangement links TRBV27 to TRBJ2-1, with 11 bases aligning to TRBD2. The germline gives CDR1 MNHEY, CDR2 SMNVEV (reference sequence). This CDR3 contains 16 residues. The ends lost 5 bases at V and 2 bases at J; junction bases unmatched: 5. The CDR3 DNA follows: TGTGCCAGCAGTCCAGGGACTAGCGGAACCTACAATGAGCAGTTCTTC. Its translation is CASSPGTSGTYNEQFF.

The rearrangement links TRBV3-1 to TRBJ2-7; possibly TRBD2 for D (6 bases). Looked up from germline, CDR1 is LGHDT and CDR2 is YNNKEL (reference sequence). The CDR3 is 15 amino acids. Deletions cut 4 bases from V and 2 bases from J, with 15 bases between. CDR3: CASSPIGGVAYEQYF. In DNA form, the CDR3 reads TGTGCCAGCAGCCCCATCGGAGGGGTCGCCTACGAGCAGTACTTC.

This chain joins TRBV6-5 and TRBJ1-1; possible D gene TRBD1, 5 bases. CDR1 is MNHEY, CDR2 SVGAGI, per germline. With 0 bases removed from V and 4 bases from J, the gap between germline ends came to 24 bases. This CDR3 comprises 19 residues. This CDR3 reads CASSYSVDSPAILGTEAFF. CDR3 nucleotide sequence: TGTGCCAGCAGTTACTCTGTCGACAGCCCAGCTATTTTGGGCACTGAAGCTTTCTTT.

To note about this clonotype: Germline is not matched at one junction end, which may reflect a read error. CDR3 DNA sequence: TGCAACGTTGGAAGGGACAGGGTGGACGAGACCCAGTACTTC. This gives the protein CNVGRDRVDETQYF. The J gene is TRBJ2-5, the V gene TRBV29-1, with 9 bases aligning to TRBD1. The CDR3 loop spans 14 amino acids. Germline CDR1 and CDR2: SQVTM and ANQGSEA.

Concerning this clonotype: At one of its ends the junction is not consistent with the germline gene, which may arise from a read error. The CDR3 DNA reads as TGTGCGATCAGTCCCCTCTACTCAGATACGCAGTATTTT. Translating it yields CAISPLYSDTQYF. The rearrangement joins TRBV10-3 to TRBJ2-3; D not resolved. The V gene's germline CDR1 is ENHRY and CDR2 SYGVKD. The CDR3 totals 13 residues.

The genes are TRBV4-3 and TRBJ2-7; 11 bases align to TRBD1. With 4 bases clipped from V and 7 bases from J, the junction kept 6 bases outside the gene matches. The CDR3 extends over 14 amino acids. Germline V gene lookup returns CDR1 LGHNA and CDR2 YSLEER. The CDR3 region is CASSRGQGAREQYF. DNA for the CDR3: TGCGCCAGCAGCCGAGGACAGGGGGCTCGTGAGCAGTACTTC.

The chain joins TRBV5-4 to TRBJ2-1; D unresolved. The V and J ends lost 2 bases and 4 bases respectively, with 13 bases between them. The CDR3 loop spans 15 amino acids. CDR1 and CDR2 from the germline V gene are SGHNT and YYREEE (reference sequence). CDR3 in amino acids: CASSFLRAAYNEQFF. CDR3 nucleotide sequence: TGTGCCAGCAGCTTTTTACGGGCAGCTTACAATGAGCAGTTCTTC.

The V gene is TRBV28, the J gene TRBJ2-7, with unresolved D. The CDR3 length is 11 residues. Deletions cut 6 bases from V and 3 bases from J, with 6 bases between. Germline loops: CDR1 MDHEN, CDR2 SYDVKM. In DNA, the CDR3 is TGTGCCAGCAGCCCCAACTACGAGCAGTACTTC. This encodes CASSPNYEQYF. The complete variable domain, with remaining parts taken from reference TRBV28 and TRBJ2-7, reads DVKVTQSSRYLVKRTGEKVFLECVQDMDHENMFWYRQDPGLGLRLIYFSYDVKMKEKGDIPEGYSVSREKKERFSLILESASTNQTSMYLCASSPNYEQYFGPGTRLTVT.

This chain joins TRBV3-1 and TRBJ2-3; 7 positions match TRBD2. From germline, CDR1 is LGHDT and CDR2 YNNKEL (reference sequence). The CDR3 spans 19 residues. With V trimmed by 7 bases and J by 3 bases, 22 bases remained unmatched. The CDR3 DNA reads as TGTGCCAGCACCTCGAGCAGAGGGAGCGGGGTAGTAGGTACAGATACGCAGTATTTT. As protein: CASTSSRGSGVVGTDTQYF.

The chain uses TRBV6-2 or TRBV6-3 and TRBJ1-1, with D perhaps TRBD1 (5 bases). V shed 2 bases and J shed 7 bases, with 8 bases lying between them. The germline gives CDR1 MNHEY, CDR2 SVGEGT. The CDR3 is made up of 12 amino acids. The CDR3 region is CASSYMGDEAFF. The DNA for the CDR3 is TGTGCCAGCAGTTACATGGGGGATGAAGCTTTCTTT.

As DNA, the CDR3 is TGTGCCAGCAGCTTGGACAGGGGACTTCACAATGAGCAGTTCTTC. Translating it yields CASSLDRGLHNEQFF. The V gene is TRBV7-3, the J gene TRBJ2-1; 9 bases fit TRBD1. Germline trimming cut 3 bases from V and 5 bases from J; bases unmatched to any gene: 5. Per the germline V gene, CDR1 is SGHTA and CDR2 is FQGTGA. The CDR3 consists of 15 residues.

The gene calls are TRBV13 and TRBJ2-3; no definite D call. Germline CDR1 reads PRHDT; CDR2 reads FYEKMQ (reference sequence). This CDR3 is built from 12 residues. With 3 bases removed from V and 5 bases from J, the gap between germline ends came to 6 bases. The CDR3 DNA follows: TGTGCCAGCAGCTTCCTTCGAGATACGCAGTATTTT. Translating it yields CASSFLRDTQYF.

The genes are TRBV7-8 and TRBJ1-6; D uncertain. Germline CDR1 is SGHVS and CDR2 is FQNEAQ. Trimming cost V 2 bases and J 0 bases, with 11 bases left between them. CDR3 length equals 17 residues. The CDR3 reads CASSLLSGDSYNSPLHF. The CDR3 DNA reads as TGTGCCAGCAGCTTACTTTCTGGGGACTCCTATAATTCACCCCTCCACTTT.

This chain uses TRBV5-1 with TRBJ1-2, with D possibly matching TRBD1 (6 bases). Trimming cost V 1 base and J 6 bases, with 13 bases left between them. Per the germline V gene, CDR1 is SGHRS and CDR2 is YFSETQ. CDR3 length: 14 residues. CDR3 sequence (DNA): TGCGCCAGCAGCTTGTACAGGGAAGGGGATGGCTACACCTTC. Its protein product is CASSLYREGDGYTF.

The J gene is TRBJ1-2, the V gene TRBV29-1; D is uncertain. The ends were cut back, 5 bases at V and 3 bases at J, with 4 bases in the middle. Germline-derived CDR1 and CDR2 are SQVTM and ANQGSEA. This CDR3 spans 10 amino acids. The CDR3 reads CSVSDYGYTF. CDR3 in DNA: TGCAGCGTTTCGGACTATGGCTACACCTTC.

CDR3 amino acids: CVSRRDVSNTEAFF. The CDR3 DNA reads as TGTGTCTCACGCCGGGACGTCTCGAACACTGAAGCTTTCTTT. V is TRBV6-5 and J is TRBJ1-1; possible D gene TRBD1, 5 bases. The CDR3 covers 14 residues. Germline CDR1 is MNHEY and CDR2 is SVGAGI.

The chain links TRBV6-5 to TRBJ1-4, with 7 nucleotides matching TRBD1. The CDR3 has 15 residues. After removal of 6 bases from V and 6 bases from J, the junction contained 10 bases not matched to a gene. Germline assignment: CDR1 MNHEY and CDR2 SVGAGI. The CDR3 sequence: CASSPGQAAYEKLFF. The CDR3 DNA follows: TGTGCCAGCAGCCCCGGACAGGCCGCATATGAAAAACTGTTTTTT.

The chain uses TRBV3-1 and TRBJ2-5, with D unresolved. CDR1 LGHDT and CDR2 YNNKEL come from the germline V gene (reference sequence). With 2 bases removed from V and 2 bases from J, the gap between germline ends came to 6 bases. This CDR3 contains 13 residues. In DNA form, the CDR3 reads TGTGCCAGCAGCCAATCCCCACAAGAGACCCAGTACTTC. Protein: CASSQSPQETQYF.

The chain employs TRBV6-2 or TRBV6-3 and TRBJ2-2; D remains unclear. V lost 2 bases to trimming and J lost 3 bases, with 4 bases between them. The CDR3 extends over 13 amino acids. Germline lookup yields CDR1 MNHEY and CDR2 SVGEGT. The CDR3 here is CASSYRDTGELFF. The CDR3 nucleotides are TGTGCCAGCAGTTACAGGGACACCGGGGAGCTGTTTTTT.

This sequence joins TRBV27 and TRBJ1-6; 11 bases line up with TRBD1. Losses at the gene ends were 5 bases for V and 9 bases for J; bases not matched to a gene: 12. The CDR3 runs to 17 residues. Looked up from germline, CDR1 is MNHEY and CDR2 is SMNVEV (reference sequence). The CDR3 reads CASSIIDRDRGFSPLHF. The CDR3 DNA follows: TGTGCCAGCAGTATTATCGATCGGGACAGGGGGTTTTCACCCCTCCACTTT.